This TCR beta chain was retrieved from a study of identical twins. Comments on this clonotype: Its target is unknown.

The CDR3 is 15 residues long. Germline V gene sequence: CDR1 SQVTM, CDR2 ANQGSEA. V dropped 7 bases and J dropped 0; count of bases not matched to a gene: 9. One entry per CDR3 protein results from TCRdb running MiXCR on the 5' RACE reads. This table holds some 560,000 distinct CDR3 sequences, more than 9% found once. Whole-study findings and limits: Sequences that were out-of-frame, alpha and twin-shared displayed an excess of low generation probability. Memory repertoires showed no such pattern, whereas abundant cord blood beta clonotypes carried fewer insertions.

These data also featured in a second study, about yellow fever vaccine responses in identical twins.

Sequenced: PBMCs. The chain combines TRBV29-1 with TRBJ1-2; 9 bases map to TRBD1. The source of this sequence is a woman in her late teens or twenties in good health. CDR3 in amino acids: CSAGTGLGTNYGYTF. The DNA of the CDR3 is TGCAGCGCCGGGACAGGGTTGGGAACTAACTATGGCTACACCTTC. The complete variable domain, with remaining parts taken from reference TRBV29-1 and TRBJ1-2, reads SAVISQKPSRDICQRGTSLTIQCQVDSQVTMMFWYRQQPGQSLTLIATANQGSEATYESGFVIDKFPISRPNLTFSTLTVSNMSPEDSSIYLCSAGTGLGTNYGYTFGSGTRLTVV.